The rows below give T cell receptor beta chains drawn from one sample of a study of blood T cell repertoires in COVID-19. The repertoire was sequenced with immunoSEQ multiplex PCR; TCRdb's copy has only in-frame clones and lacks some. Of about 290,000 clones listed, 85% to 90% are singletons. The sequenced sample was peripheral blood. The receptors shown here come from a woman in her twenties or thirties with COVID-19, enrolled during active disease. Both conserved end residues are part of each CDR3. The D gene is left open where the match is weak. Not all rows give a size; the values are once, few, many and, for expanded clones, a class.

J gene: TRBJ2-1; D gene: .; clone size: .; V gene: TRBV11-2; CDR3 DNA: TGTGCCACTTCCAGGGGAATCACCTACAATGAGCAGTTCTTC; CDR3 protein: CATSRGITYNEQFF
J gene: TRBJ2-1; D gene: .; clone size: .; V gene: TRBV7-9; CDR3 DNA: TGTGCCATAGAGAGACTAGGACCCTACAATGAGCAGTTCTTC; CDR3 protein: CAIERLGPYNEQFF
J gene: TRBJ1-2; D gene: .; clone size: .; V gene: TRBV6-4; CDR3 DNA: TGTGCCAGCAGTGACCGGGACACGTCGCAAGGCTACACCTTC; CDR3 protein: CASSDRDTSQGYTF
J gene: TRBJ1-3; D gene: .; clone size: .; V gene: TRBV11-2; CDR3 DNA: TGTGCCAGCAGCTTAGCCGGCAGGGGTGGCTCTGGAAACACCATATATTTT; CDR3 protein: CASSLAGRGGSGNTIYF
J gene: TRBJ1-5; D gene: TRBD1; clone size: .; V gene: TRBV11-3; CDR3 DNA: TGTGCCAGCAGTAACCGGGACAGAAATCAGCCCCAGCATTTT; CDR3 protein: CASSNRDRNQPQHF
J gene: TRBJ1-1; D gene: .; clone size: .; V gene: TRBV19; CDR3 DNA: TGTGCCAGTACCACTGCGGGGGGCGCAGGATCTGAAGCTTTCTTT; CDR3 protein: CASTTAGGAGSEAFF
J gene: TRBJ2-1; D gene: .; clone size: .; V gene: TRBV7-2; CDR3 DNA: TGTGCCAGCAGCTCACTGACCCGGAGCTCCTACAATGAGCAGTTCTTC; CDR3 protein: CASSSLTRSSYNEQFF
J gene: TRBJ2-1; D gene: TRBD1; clone size: .; V gene: TRBV4-1; CDR3 DNA: TGCGCCAGCAGCCAAGTCGCCGGGACAGGGCCTAATGAGCAGTTCTTC; CDR3 protein: CASSQVAGTGPNEQFF
J gene: TRBJ1-3; D gene: .; clone size: .; V gene: TRBV7-9; CDR3 DNA: TGTGCCAGCAGCTTAGCGAGCGGAGGATTCTCTGGAAACACCATATATTTT; CDR3 protein: CASSLASGGFSGNTIYF
J gene: TRBJ2-1; D gene: TRBD2; clone size: once; V gene: TRBV4-1; CDR3 DNA: TGCGCCAGCAGCCAAGTAGCGACTAGCGGGGGGGTGTGGCATGAGCAGTTCTTC; CDR3 protein: CASSQVATSGGVWHEQFF
J gene: TRBJ1-6; D gene: .; clone size: .; V gene: TRBV7-2; CDR3 DNA: TGTGCCAGCAGGATAGCGGGTTTTGGTTCACCCCTCCACTTT; CDR3 protein: CASRIAGFGSPLHF
J gene: TRBJ2-7; D gene: .; clone size: .; V gene: TRBV7-9; CDR3 DNA: TGTGCCAGCAGCTTGGGGGGACAGCAAACCTACGAGCAGTACTTC; CDR3 protein: CASSLGGQQTYEQYF
J gene: TRBJ2-1; D gene: TRBD2; clone size: once; V gene: TRBV12-3/TRBV12-4; CDR3 DNA: TGTGCCAGCAGTGTCGGGGGGGCAAACGAGCAGTTCTTC; CDR3 protein: CASSVGGANEQFF
J gene: TRBJ1-3; D gene: TRBD1; clone size: .; V gene: TRBV4-1; CDR3 DNA: TGCGCCAGCAGCCAACCGATCCCGGACAGGGGAACTGGAAACACCATATATTTT; CDR3 protein: CASSQPIPDRGTGNTIYF
J gene: TRBJ2-7; D gene: .; clone size: .; V gene: TRBV7-7; CDR3 DNA: TGTGCCAGCAGCTTAAGTGCGGGTCTCTCCTACGAGCAGTACTTC; CDR3 protein: CASSLSAGLSYEQYF
J gene: TRBJ1-1; D gene: .; clone size: .; V gene: TRBV4-1; CDR3 DNA: TGCGCCAGCAGCCCCGCCCAGTCGAACACTGAAGCTTTCTTT; CDR3 protein: CASSPAQSNTEAFF
J gene: TRBJ1-3; D gene: TRBD1; clone size: once; V gene: TRBV5-1; CDR3 DNA: TGCGCCAGCAGCTTGGCGGGACAGGGGGACACCATATATTTT; CDR3 protein: CASSLAGQGDTIYF
J gene: TRBJ2-2; D gene: .; clone size: .; V gene: TRBV19; CDR3 DNA: TGTGCCAGTAGTATGGCAGGGACGAACACCGGGGAGCTGTTTTTT; CDR3 protein: CASSMAGTNTGELFF
J gene: TRBJ1-6; D gene: TRBD1; clone size: .; V gene: TRBV20-1; CDR3 DNA: TGCAGTGCTAGTGGTCGAGAGACAGGGTATTCACCCCTCCACTTT; CDR3 protein: CSASGRETGYSPLHF
J gene: TRBJ1-3; D gene: TRBD1; clone size: .; V gene: TRBV5-5; CDR3 DNA: TGTGCCAGCAGCTTGGCCCCCAGTTTAGACAGGGCTGGAAACACCATATATTTT; CDR3 protein: CASSLAPSLDRAGNTIYF
J gene: TRBJ1-5; D gene: .; clone size: .; V gene: TRBV11-2; CDR3 DNA: TGTGCCAGCAGCTTAGAACAGGGCTGGAATCAGCCCCAGCATTTT; CDR3 protein: CASSLEQGWNQPQHF